This T cell receptor beta chain stems from a study of T cells in Graves' hyperthyroidism and ophthalmopathy. The CDR3 runs to 14 residues. V lost 1 base to trimming and J lost 5 bases, with 8 bases between them. Germline V CDR1 and CDR2: SNHLY, FYNNEI. RNA transcripts yielded amplified TCR beta CDR3 regions. First-round RT-PCR targeting the TCR CDR3 was performed with the HTBI primer set. TCRdb fed the multiplex PCR reads into MiXCR, producing one record per CDR3 protein. The table lists roughly 280,000 distinct CDR3 sequences, about 20% of them singletons. This TCR derives from a young man with Graves' ophthalmopathy. The material sequenced was blood. The chain joins TRBV2 to TRBJ1-4; D is possibly TRBD1 (5 bases). CDR3 protein: CASSEGGSNEKLFF. For the CDR3, the DNA is TGTGCCAGCAGTGAAGGGGGGAGCAATGAAAAACTGTTTTTT.